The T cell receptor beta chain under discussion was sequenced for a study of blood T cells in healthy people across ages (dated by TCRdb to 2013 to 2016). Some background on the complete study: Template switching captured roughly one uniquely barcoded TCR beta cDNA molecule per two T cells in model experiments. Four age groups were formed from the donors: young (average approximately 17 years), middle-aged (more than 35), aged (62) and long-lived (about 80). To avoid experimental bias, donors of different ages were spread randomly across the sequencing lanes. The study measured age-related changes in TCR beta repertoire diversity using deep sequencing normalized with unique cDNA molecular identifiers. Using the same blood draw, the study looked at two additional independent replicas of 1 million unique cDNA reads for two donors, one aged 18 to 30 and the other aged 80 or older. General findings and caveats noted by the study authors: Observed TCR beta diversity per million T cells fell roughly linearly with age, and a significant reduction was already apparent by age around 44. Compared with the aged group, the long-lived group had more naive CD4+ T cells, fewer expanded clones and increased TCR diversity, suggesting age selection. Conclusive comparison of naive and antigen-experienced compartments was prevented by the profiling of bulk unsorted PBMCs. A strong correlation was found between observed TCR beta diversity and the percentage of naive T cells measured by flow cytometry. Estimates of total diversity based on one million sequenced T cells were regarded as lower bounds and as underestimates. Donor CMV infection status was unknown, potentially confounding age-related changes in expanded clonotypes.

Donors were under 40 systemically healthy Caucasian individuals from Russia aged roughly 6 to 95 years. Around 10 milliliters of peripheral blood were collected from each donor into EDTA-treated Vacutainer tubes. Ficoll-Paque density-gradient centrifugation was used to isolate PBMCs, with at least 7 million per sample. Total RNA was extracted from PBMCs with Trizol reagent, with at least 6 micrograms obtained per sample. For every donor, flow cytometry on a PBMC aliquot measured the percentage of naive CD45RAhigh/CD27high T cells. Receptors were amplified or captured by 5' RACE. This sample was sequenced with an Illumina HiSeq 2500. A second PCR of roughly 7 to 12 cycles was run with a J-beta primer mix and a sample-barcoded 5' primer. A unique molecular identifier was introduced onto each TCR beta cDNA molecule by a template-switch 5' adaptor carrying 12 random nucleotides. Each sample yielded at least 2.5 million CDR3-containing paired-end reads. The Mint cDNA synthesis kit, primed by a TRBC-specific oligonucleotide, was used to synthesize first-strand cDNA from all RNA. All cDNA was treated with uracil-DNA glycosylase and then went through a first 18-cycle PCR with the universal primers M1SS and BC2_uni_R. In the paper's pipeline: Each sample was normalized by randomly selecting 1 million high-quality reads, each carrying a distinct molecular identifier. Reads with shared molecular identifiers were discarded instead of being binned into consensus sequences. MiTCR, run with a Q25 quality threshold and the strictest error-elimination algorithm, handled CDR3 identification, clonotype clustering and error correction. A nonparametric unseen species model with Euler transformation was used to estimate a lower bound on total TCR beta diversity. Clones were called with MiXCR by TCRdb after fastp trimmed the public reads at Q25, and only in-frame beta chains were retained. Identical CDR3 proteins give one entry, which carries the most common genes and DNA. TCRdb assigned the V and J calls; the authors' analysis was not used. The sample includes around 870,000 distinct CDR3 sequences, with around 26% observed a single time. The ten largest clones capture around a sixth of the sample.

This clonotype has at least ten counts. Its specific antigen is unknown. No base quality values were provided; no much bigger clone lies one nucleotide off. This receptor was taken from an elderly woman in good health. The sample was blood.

The DNA sequence is given as TGTGCCAGCAGCCAAGGAATCCCAGCGGGGGGGCTCGACCAAGAGACCCAGTACTTC. Its translation is CASSQGIPAGGLDQETQYF. The chain is made from TRBV3-1 and TRBJ2-5; TRBD2 matches 10 bases in the middle. For CDR1 and CDR2, the germline V gene (reference sequence) lists LGHDT and YNNKEL. The CDR3 spans 19 residues, from the cysteine through the phenylalanine. Kept here is only the CDR3 DNA, which spans 57 bases and is read in frame from base 1. From V the trimming removes 1 base and from J it removes 0 bases, while the gene matches leave 11 bases of the junction unaccounted for.